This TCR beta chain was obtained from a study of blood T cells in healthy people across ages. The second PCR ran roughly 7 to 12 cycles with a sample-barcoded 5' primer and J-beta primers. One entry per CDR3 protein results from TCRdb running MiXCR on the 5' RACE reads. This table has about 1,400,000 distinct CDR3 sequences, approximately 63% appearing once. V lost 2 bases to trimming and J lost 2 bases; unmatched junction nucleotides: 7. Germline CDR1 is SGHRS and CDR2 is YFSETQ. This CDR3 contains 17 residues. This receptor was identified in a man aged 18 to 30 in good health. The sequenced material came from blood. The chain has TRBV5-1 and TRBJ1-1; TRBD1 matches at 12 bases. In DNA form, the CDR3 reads TGCGCCAGCAGCTTAAAGAGGGACAGGGGGCTAAACACTGAAGCTTTCTTT. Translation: CASSLKRDRGLNTEAFF.